Presented here are 24 T cell receptor beta chains from one specimen sequenced in a study of spatial heterogeneity in lung cancer. One entry per CDR3 protein, called by TCRdb with MiXCR from the 5' RACE reads. The sample yields under 75,000 distinct CDR3 sequences, 8% to 10% seen once. As for time point: blood at routine non-recurrence follow-up after resection. Sample: PBMCs, taken at follow-up. The source is a female donor with early-stage non-small cell lung cancer.

This clonotype occurred many times. The chain has TRBV4-1 and TRBJ2-1; 9 positions agree with TRBD2. The CDR3 contains 15 residues. V trimming: 0 bases; J trimming: 8 bases; junction bases outside the gene matches: 5. The germline V gene has CDR1 MGHRA and CDR2 YSYEKL. CDR3 loop: CASSQERVAGDEQFF. As DNA, the CDR3 is TGCGCCAGCAGCCAAGAAAGGGTAGCGGGAGATGAGCAGTTCTTC.

J is TRBJ1-3 and V is TRBV2; D remains ambiguous. Trimming took 2 bases from V and 3 from J, leaving 17 bases between them. The CDR3 extends over 17 amino acids. Per germline, CDR1 SNHLY and CDR2 FYNNEI. Here the CDR3 reads CASSERVYGVFGNTIYF. CDR3 coding DNA: TGTGCCAGCAGTGAAAGGGTCTACGGGGTATTTGGAAACACCATATATTTT.

Ten or more counts support this clonotype. The J gene is TRBJ2-3, the V gene TRBV10-1, with D unresolved. Germline assignment: CDR1 WNHNN and CDR2 SYGVQD (reference sequence). This CDR3 comprises 14 residues. With 3 bases removed from V and 3 bases from J, the gap between germline ends came to 10 bases. The CDR3 sequence: CASSDVQHTDTQYF. CDR3 DNA sequence: TGCGCCAGCAGTGATGTTCAGCATACAGATACGCAGTATTTT.

This clonotype was counted only a few times. The gene calls are TRBV5-1 and TRBJ1-1, with 9 nucleotides matching TRBD1. CDR1 is SGHRS and CDR2 is YFSETQ in the germline V gene. V shed 4 bases, J shed 2 bases, and the junction held 9 bases outside the gene matches. The CDR3 has 16 amino acids. The CDR3 sequence is CASSPLDRGFNTEAFF. The CDR3 DNA sequence: TGCGCCAGCAGCCCCCTCGACAGGGGGTTCAACACTGAAGCTTTCTTT.

The V and J genes are TRBV5-8 and TRBJ2-7; TRBD2 agrees at 7 bases. The germline CDR1 and CDR2 sequences are SGHTS and YDEGEE. V lost 4 bases to trimming and J lost 4 bases; unmatched junction nucleotides: 8. The CDR3 totals 14 residues. The CDR3 loop is CASSRTSERYEQYF. DNA for the CDR3: TGTGCCAGCAGCCGAACTAGCGAGCGATACGAGCAGTACTTC.

The sample holds many counts of this clonotype. The chain uses TRBV20-1 and TRBJ2-5; D call uncertain. Trimming shortened V by 6 bases and J by 5 bases, and 7 bases separated the two germline ends. Germline V CDR1 and CDR2: DFQATT, SNEGSKA (reference sequence). The CDR3 runs to 10 residues. DNA of the CDR3: TGCAGTGCGGTAGGGGAGACCCAGTACTTC. Its translation: CSAVGETQYF.

The table lists this clonotype with many counts. The rearrangement uses TRBV28 and TRBJ2-3; D is perhaps TRBD2 (6 bases). Per the germline V gene, CDR1 is MDHEN and CDR2 is SYDVKM. Trimming took 8 bases from V and 11 from J, leaving 11 bases between them. The CDR3 contains 10 residues. The CDR3 nucleotides are TGTGCCAGCGGGACTCTTGGGCAGTATTTT. It codes for CASGTLGQYF.

This clonotype was seen only a few times. The gene calls are TRBV2 and TRBJ2-7, with a weak D call TRBD2 (5 bases). The V and J ends lost 2 bases and 2 bases respectively, with 13 bases between them. Germline V CDR1 and CDR2: SNHLY, FYNNEI. The CDR3 has 15 amino acids. CDR3 nucleotides: TGTGCCAGCAGTGAACGGACTTTCCAGCCCTACGAGCAGTACTTC. It codes for CASSERTFQPYEQYF.

There are many counts of this clonotype. CDR3 in amino acids: CSVGRPLNTEAFF. The CDR3 DNA sequence: TGCAGCGTTGGGAGACCCCTGAACACTGAAGCTTTCTTT. This rearrangement joins TRBV29-1 to TRBJ1-1; D gene ambiguous. CDR3 length: 13 amino acids. Trimming shortened V by 4 bases and J by 0 bases, and 9 bases separated the two germline ends. From germline, CDR1 is SQVTM and CDR2 ANQGSEA. Using reference TRBV29-1 and TRBJ1-1 for the parts outside the CDR3, the full variable domain is SAVISQKPSRDICQRGTSLTIQCQVDSQVTMMFWYRQQPGQSLTLIATANQGSEATYESGFVIDKFPISRPNLTFSTLTVSNMSPEDSSIYLCSVGRPLNTEAFFGQGTRLTVV.

This chain links TRBV18 with TRBJ2-5; 9 bases match TRBD2. The germline V gene has CDR1 KGHSH and CDR2 LQKENI. This CDR3 has 15 amino acids. V trimming: 2 bases; J trimming: 1 base; junction bases outside the gene matches: 2. The CDR3 DNA reads as TGTGCCAGCTCACCAATGACTAGCGGCCAAGAGACCCAGTACTTC. Encoded protein: CASSPMTSGQETQYF.

V usage is TRBV18 and J usage is TRBJ2-7, with D possibly TRBD2 on 5 matching bases. Trimming stripped 2 bases from V and 6 bases from J, with 5 bases between. Germline V CDR1 and CDR2: KGHSH, LQKENI. The CDR3 consists of 11 residues. The CDR3 DNA reads TGTGCCAGCTCACCAGAGGGCGAGCAGTACTTC. Translating it yields CASSPEGEQYF.

This clonotype was observed many times. The chain couples TRBV30 to TRBJ2-2; TRBD2 matches 8 bases. Germline V gene sequence: CDR1 GTSNPN, CDR2 SVGIG (reference sequence). The V gene end was trimmed by 3 bases and the J gene end by 9 bases; junction bases not matched to a gene: 6. The CDR3 is 13 residues long. The DNA of the CDR3 is TGTGCCTGGAGGGCTAGCGGGTTTCGGGAGCTGTTTTTT. Its protein is CAWRASGFRELFF.

This clonotype was seen ten or more times. This chain joins TRBV21-1 and TRBJ2-7; the table assigns TRBD1, which was not confirmed against the DNA. TRBV21-1 is annotated as a pseudogene. The CDR3 is 13 residues long. The chain's CDR3 is CAIRGTGFGEQYF. The CDR3 coding sequence is TGTGCCATCCGAGGGACAGGGTTCGGCGAGCAGTACTTC.

This clonotype has more than one count but fewer than ten. The chain couples TRBV6-6 to TRBJ2-3; 7 nucleotides align to TRBD1. This CDR3 has 16 residues. Germline CDR1 is MNHNY and CDR2 is SVGAGI (reference sequence). V was clipped by 1 base and J by 0 bases; unmatched bases: 4. This chain's CDR3 is CASSYLDRSSTDTQYF. As DNA, the CDR3 is TGTGCCAGCAGTTACTTGGACAGGTCTAGCACAGATACGCAGTATTTT.

This clonotype was counted ten times or more. J is TRBJ2-1 and V is TRBV6-5; 9 nucleotides line up with TRBD2. Germline CDR1 is MNHEY and CDR2 is SVGAGI. CDR3 length: 15 residues. Trimming at V came to 6 bases and at J to 5 bases, leaving 8 bases not matched to a gene. The CDR3 nucleotides read TGTGCCAGCAGCCCAGAGACTAGCGGAAACAATGAGCAGTTCTTC. This gives the protein CASSPETSGNNEQFF.

In its sample, this clonotype was seen many times. This chain connects TRBV28 to TRBJ2-7; TRBD2 agrees at 8 bases. Germline CDR1 is MDHEN and CDR2 is SYDVKM. This CDR3 has 14 residues. Germline trimming cut 6 bases from V and 0 bases from J; bases unmatched to any gene: 4. The CDR3 reads CASSRREASYEQYF. The DNA of the CDR3 is TGTGCCAGCAGCCGGCGGGAGGCCTCCTACGAGCAGTACTTC.

In this sample, this clonotype turned up many times. The chain employs TRBV18 and TRBJ1-1, with 7 bases fitting TRBD1. Germline lookup yields CDR1 KGHSH and CDR2 LQKENI. The CDR3 loop spans 13 amino acids. V trimming: 8 bases; J trimming: 0 bases; junction bases outside the gene matches: 3. CDR3: CASRQGLNTEAFF. The DNA of the CDR3 is TGTGCCAGCCGACAGGGATTGAACACTGAAGCTTTCTTT.

The V and J genes are TRBV29-1 and TRBJ2-5; no clear D. The CDR3 consists of 15 residues. The V and J ends lost 6 bases and 5 bases respectively, with 22 bases between them. Germline CDR1 SQVTM, CDR2 ANQGSEA. The CDR3 loop is CSVRDHLGPTETQYF. The CDR3 coding sequence is TGCAGCGTGCGTGACCATTTAGGACCCACTGAGACCCAGTACTTC.

This clonotype appeared a single time. A much larger clone lies one base from this, so it may be a read error. The genes are TRBV18 and TRBJ1-5; 8 nucleotides agree with TRBD1. The CDR3 runs to 15 residues. Germline V gene data show CDR1 as KGHSH and CDR2 as LQKENI. The CDR3 region is CARSPSQGVGQPQHF. CDR3 coding DNA: TGTGCCCGCTCACCGTCACAGGGGGTAGGCCAGCCCCAGCATTTT. Full variable domain (outside the CDR3, taken from reference TRBV18 and TRBJ1-5): NAGVMQNPRHLVRRRGQEARLRCSPMKGHSHVYWYRQLPEEGLKFMVYLQKENIIDESGMPKERFSAEFPKEGPSILRIQQVVRGDSAAYFCARSPSQGVGQPQHFGDGTRLSIL.

In this sample, this clonotype turned up a few times. The chain is built from TRBV2 and TRBJ1-1; D remains ambiguous. Trimming cost V 3 bases and J 1 base, with 12 bases left between them. The CDR3 spans 15 residues. Germline V CDR1 and CDR2: SNHLY, FYNNEI. The CDR3 coding sequence is TGTGCCAGCAGTGAGGCCAGGACGTCGAACACTGAAGCTTTCTTT. Translation: CASSEARTSNTEAFF.

This clonotype was counted between two and nine times. The chain carries TRBV13 and TRBJ1-5, with D possibly matching TRBD1 (5 bases). Germline V gene lookup returns CDR1 PRHDT and CDR2 FYEKMQ (reference sequence). Trimming removed 4 bases at V and 6 bases at J, with 16 bases between. The CDR3 length is 15 residues. CDR3 in amino acids: CASSSGREFTQPQHF. CDR3 sequence (DNA): TGTGCCAGCAGCTCGGGCAGGGAGTTCACTCAGCCCCAGCATTTT.

The sample holds a few counts of this clonotype. The rearrangement joins TRBV9 to TRBJ1-1; TRBD1 is a possible D gene (5 bases). The V gene lost 0 bases and the J gene lost 7 bases, with 13 bases spanning the gap. Germline CDR1 SGDLS, CDR2 YYNGEE. The CDR3 is made up of 14 amino acids. CDR3 nucleotides: TGTGCCAGCAGCGTAGGGGACGGTCGATATGAAGCTTTCTTT. It translates to CASSVGDGRYEAFF. Using reference TRBV9 and TRBJ1-1 for the parts outside the CDR3, the full variable domain is DSGVTQTPKHLITATGQRVTLRCSPRSGDLSVYWYQQSLDQGLQFLIQYYNGEERAKGNILERFSAQQFPDLHSELNLSSLELGDSALYFCASSVGDGRYEAFFGQGTRLTVV.

About this clonotype itself: At one boundary the junction diverges from the germline segment, which might be a read error. The genes are TRBV6-5 and TRBJ2-6; TRBD1 aligns across 8 bases. Germline CDR1 MNHEY, CDR2 SVGAGI. CDR3 length: 18 residues. CDR3 DNA sequence: TGTGCCAGCGGAGGACAGGGAAGGGGACGGCTGGGGGCCAACGTCCCGACTTTC. This encodes CASGGQGRGRLGANVPTF.

The table lists this clonotype with a few counts. CDR3 region: CATSGPGQGRETQYF. DNA for the CDR3: TGTGCCACCAGCGGACCCGGACAGGGACGGGAGACCCAGTACTTC. This chain connects TRBV15 to TRBJ2-5; 8 nucleotides line up with TRBD1. The trim removed 5 bases at V and 5 bases at J, leaving 10 bases unmatched. CDR3 length: 15 amino acids. Germline assignment: CDR1 LNHNV and CDR2 YYDKDF (reference sequence).